This T cell receptor (beta chain) was profiled in a study of shared clonotypes between healthy human individuals. Study in general: Three CD4 naive, three CD4 memory, two CD8 naive and one CD8 memory plate were used per donor.

Naive CD8 cells, CD45RO-negative and positively selected for CCR7, excluded terminally differentiated effector memory CD45RA+ cells. With V trimmed by 2 bases and J by 7 bases, 3 bases remained unmatched. The CDR3 is 16 residues long. Looked up from germline, CDR1 is MNHEY and CDR2 is SVGAGI. Deep-level assay runs were performed. Sequenced by immunoSEQ multiplex PCR; TCRdb stores in-frame clones only, minus some. In the table there are over 2 million clones, roughly 94% of which are singletons. The rearrangement uses TRBV6-5 and TRBJ2-2, with TRBD2 identical over 14 bases. This TCR was sampled from a man younger than 35 in good health. Sequenced: naive CD8+ T cells sorted from blood. Here the CDR3 reads CASSYGLAGGIGELFF. The CDR3 nucleotides are TGTGCCAGCAGTTACGGACTAGCGGGGGGAATCGGGGAGCTGTTTTTT.